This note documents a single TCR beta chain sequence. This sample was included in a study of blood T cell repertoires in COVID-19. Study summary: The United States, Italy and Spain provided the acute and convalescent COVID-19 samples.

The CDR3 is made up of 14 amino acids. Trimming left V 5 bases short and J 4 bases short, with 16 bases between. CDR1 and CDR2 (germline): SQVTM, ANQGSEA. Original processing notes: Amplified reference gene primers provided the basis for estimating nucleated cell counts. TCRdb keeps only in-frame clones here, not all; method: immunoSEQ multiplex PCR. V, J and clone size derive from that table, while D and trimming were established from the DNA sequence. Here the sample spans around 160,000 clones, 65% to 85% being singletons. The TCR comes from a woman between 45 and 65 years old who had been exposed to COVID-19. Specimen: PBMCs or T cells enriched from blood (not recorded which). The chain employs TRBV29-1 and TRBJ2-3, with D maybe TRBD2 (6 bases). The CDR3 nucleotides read TGCAGCGTTTCCGGAGGGGATGTGGCAGATACGCAGTATTTT. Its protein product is CSVSGGDVADTQYF.